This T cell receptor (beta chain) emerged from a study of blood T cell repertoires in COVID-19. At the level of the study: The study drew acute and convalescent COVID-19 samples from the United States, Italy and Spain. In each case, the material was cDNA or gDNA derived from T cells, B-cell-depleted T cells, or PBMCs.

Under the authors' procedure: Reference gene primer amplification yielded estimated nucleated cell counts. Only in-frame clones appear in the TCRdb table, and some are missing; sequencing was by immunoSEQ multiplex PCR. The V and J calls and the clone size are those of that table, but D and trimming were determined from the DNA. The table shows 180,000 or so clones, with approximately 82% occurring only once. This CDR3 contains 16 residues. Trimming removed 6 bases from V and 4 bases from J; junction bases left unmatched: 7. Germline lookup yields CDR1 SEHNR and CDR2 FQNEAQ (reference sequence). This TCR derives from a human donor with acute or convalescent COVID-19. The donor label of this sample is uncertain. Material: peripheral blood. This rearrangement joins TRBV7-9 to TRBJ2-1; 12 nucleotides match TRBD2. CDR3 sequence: CASRSSGRVGYNEQFF. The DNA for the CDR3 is TGTGCCAGCAGGTCTAGCGGGAGGGTTGGGTACAATGAGCAGTTCTTC.